Sequencing of this T cell receptor beta chain was carried out in a study of Graves' ophthalmopathy and Graves' hyperthyroidism. Across the study: There was a collection of peripheral blood at initial diagnosis, before any treatment.

Amplification from RNA transcripts yielded the TCR beta CDR3 regions. First-round RT-PCR relied on HTBI primers, and a second-round multiplex PCR came next. TCRdb ran MiXCR on the multiplex PCR reads and lists one entry per CDR3 protein. The data show 600,000 to 650,000 distinct CDR3 sequences, with about 20% seen just once and more than 5.5% held by the top ten. In this sample, this clonotype turned up many times. The antigen remains undetermined. V lost 1 base to trimming and J lost 5 bases; unmatched junction nucleotides: 6. Germline CDR1 and CDR2: DFQATT and SNEGSKA (reference sequence). The CDR3 contains 14 residues. The evidence that diagnosis relied on was clinical symptoms, serum thyroxine, TRAb, thyroid ultrasound and orbital computed tomography. Study-level findings and limits: Prediction of ophthalmopathy progression reached about 70% sensitivity and around 76% specificity.

The chain employs TRBV20-1 and TRBJ2-5; TRBD2 aligns across 8 bases. The sequence came from a woman in her late teens or twenties with stable Graves' hyperthyroidism. Some clones in this sample may be carry-over from other donors' samples. The sequenced sample was peripheral blood. The CDR3 protein is CSARGRGGLETQYF. CDR3 sequence (DNA): TGCAGTGCTAGAGGACGGGGGGGATTGGAGACCCAGTACTTC.